This TCR beta chain was captured by sequencing in a study of T cell repertoires in aging, cancer and after chemotherapy. In the study overall: The full dataset contained several million TCR reads.

Study-wide findings and caveats: Loss of evenness, beyond lost richness, contributed to age-related TCR diversity decline in cancer patients.

Amplification of TCR beta used genomic DNA extracted from peripheral blood. A mixed TRB-A/B primer pool amplified rearranged TRB by multiplex touch-down PCR. TCRdb called the multiplex PCR reads again in MiXCR, with one record for every CDR3 protein. The sample shows 2,000 to 2,500 distinct CDR3 sequences, around 24% of them seen only once. Remarks on this clonotype: Its antigen is unidentified.

The sequenced sample was blood. This TCR derives from a human donor with a solid tumor.

The chain's CDR3 is CASSLVSNSPLHF. The CDR3 nucleotides are TGCGCCAGCAGCTTGGTTTCGAATTCACCCCTCCACTTT. The chain recombines TRBV5-1 with TRBJ1-6; D gene ambiguous. This CDR3 is built from 13 residues. Per germline, CDR1 SGHRS and CDR2 YFSETQ. Trimming left V 0 bases short and J 7 bases short, with 5 bases between.